This passage covers 16 T cell receptor beta chains from one sample sequenced in a study of T-cell memory formation after mild COVID-19. TCRdb called the 5' RACE reads again in MiXCR, with one record for every CDR3 protein. Of under 300,000 distinct CDR3 sequences listed, roughly 15% are singletons. The sequencing sample was made of PBMCs or a T cell subset sorted from them (not recorded which). The receptors derive from a man aged 18-30 years who had mild COVID-19 (a few samples of this study predate the infection). Cell type and time point are not known.

This clonotype was found a few times. The rearrangement uses TRBV27 and TRBJ1-2; TRBD1 matches at 7 bases. The CDR3 totals 14 residues. Losses at the gene ends were 5 bases for V and 4 bases for J; bases not matched to a gene: 7. From germline, CDR1 is MNHEY and CDR2 SMNVEV (reference sequence). In DNA form, the CDR3 reads TGTGCCAGCAGTCCCAGGGGGGCGGGCTATGGCTACACCTTC. Protein product: CASSPRGAGYGYTF.

The rearrangement links TRBV27 to TRBJ1-5, with unresolved D. Trimming pared 3 bases from V and 0 bases from J, leaving 15 bases between. The germline V gene has CDR1 MNHEY and CDR2 SMNVEV (reference sequence). This CDR3 spans 17 amino acids. The CDR3 DNA is TGTGCCAGCAGTTTTGGAGGAGGGATTTTTAGCAATCAGCCCCAGCATTTT. This encodes CASSFGGGIFSNQPQHF.

The table lists this clonotype with many counts. The rearrangement links TRBV12-3 or TRBV12-4 to TRBJ1-2; TRBD1 agrees at 7 bases. CDR3 length equals 13 residues. Germline trimming cut 6 bases from V and 6 bases from J; bases unmatched to any gene: 7. The CDR3 sequence: CASRDDRVHGYTF. The DNA of the CDR3 is TGTGCCAGCAGAGACGACAGGGTCCATGGCTACACCTTC.

The chain is built from TRBV4-3 and TRBJ2-7; 7 bases agree with TRBD1. The trim removed 4 bases at V and 4 bases at J, leaving 10 bases unmatched. CDR3 length: 15 residues. The germline V gene has CDR1 LGHNA and CDR2 YSLEER. CDR3 DNA: TGCGCCAGCAGCCCCGCCGTGGACAGGCCTTACGAGCAGTACGTC. This gives the protein CASSPAVDRPYEQYV.

This clonotype was seen repeatedly, ten times or more. The V gene is TRBV7-6, the J gene TRBJ1-1; 10 bases are a match to TRBD1. Germline CDR1 and CDR2: SGHVS and FNYEAQ. After removal of 5 bases from V and 1 base from J, the junction contained 4 bases not matched to a gene. The CDR3 spans 15 residues. The CDR3 region has the DNA TGTGCCAGCAGCCAGGGACAGGGGAAGAACACTGAAGCTTTCTTT. The encoded protein is CASSQGQGKNTEAFF.

The chain recombines TRBV20-1 with TRBJ1-6; D might be TRBD1 (5 bases). V was shortened by 0 bases and J by 7 bases, with 10 bases between the two germline ends. The CDR3 totals 14 residues. Germline CDR1 is DFQATT and CDR2 is SNEGSKA (reference sequence). The CDR3 region is CSARDAAGNSPLHF. CDR3 nucleotide sequence: TGCAGTGCTAGAGATGCGGCAGGGAATTCACCCCTCCACTTT.

This clonotype was detected a few times. This chain joins TRBV12-3 or TRBV12-4 and TRBJ1-3; 9 bases are a match to TRBD1. The trim removed 6 bases at V and 8 bases at J, leaving 8 bases unmatched. The CDR3 is 14 amino acids. CDR3 sequence reads: CASRWTGASDTIYF. The CDR3 DNA is TGTGCCAGCAGATGGACAGGGGCCTCTGACACCATATATTTT.

The J gene is TRBJ1-5, the V gene TRBV5-1; 7 bases agree with TRBD1. The CDR3 has 17 amino acids. The V segment lost 0 bases and the J segment 6 bases; nucleotides outside the gene matches: 12. Germline V gene data show CDR1 as SGHRS and CDR2 as YFSETQ. The CDR3 DNA reads TGCGCCAGCAGCTTGGTTCCGGGTGACAGGGCCGGTCAGCCCCAGCATTTT. Translating gives CASSLVPGDRAGQPQHF.

The J gene is TRBJ2-3, the V gene TRBV7-9; 16 positions match TRBD2. Germline V gene sequence: CDR1 SEHNR, CDR2 FQNEAQ (reference sequence). The CDR3 sequence is 20 residues long. Trimming at V came to 4 bases and at J to 5 bases, leaving 15 bases not matched to a gene. This CDR3 is CASSSYPGTSGGAIVDTQYF. The CDR3 DNA sequence: TGTGCCAGCAGCTCCTACCCCGGGACTAGCGGGGGGGCCATTGTAGATACGCAGTATTTT.

This sequence joins TRBV6-2 or TRBV6-3 and TRBJ2-7, with D possibly TRBD2 on 6 matching bases. Germline V gives CDR1 MNHEY, CDR2 SVGEGT. V was pared by 4 bases and J by 2 bases, with 12 bases between. CDR3 size: 14 residues. Here the CDR3 DNA reads TGTGCCAGCAGTTCCGGCGGAGGGGCCTACGAGCAGTACTTC. Its protein product is CASSSGGGAYEQYF.

The chain couples TRBV28 to TRBJ1-4; no clear D. Germline assignment: CDR1 MDHEN and CDR2 SYDVKM. The CDR3 is made up of 13 amino acids. Trimming pared 10 bases from V and 8 bases from J, leaving 17 bases between. Here the CDR3 DNA reads TGTGCCACCTTTTGGGCGGGGAACGAAAAACTGTTTTTT. It encodes CATFWAGNEKLFF.

There are a few counts of this clonotype. The J gene is TRBJ1-4, the V gene TRBV5-1, with a possible D match to TRBD1 (5 bases). Germline assignment: CDR1 SGHRS and CDR2 YFSETQ. V lost 0 bases and J lost 3, with 15 bases in between. This CDR3 comprises 17 residues. The CDR3 DNA reads TGCGCCAGCAGCTTGGGAACCCACGGGGGGGCTAATGAAAAACTGTTTTTT. Its protein is CASSLGTHGGANEKLFF.

The V and J genes are TRBV15 and TRBJ2-5; tentative D call: TRBD2 (6 bases). The CDR3 length is 16 residues. Trimming left V 1 base short and J 8 bases short, with 20 bases between. Germline lookup yields CDR1 LNHNV and CDR2 YYDKDF (reference sequence). CDR3 sequence reads: CATSRGFGEAMGTQYF. The CDR3 DNA reads TGTGCCACCAGCAGAGGATTCGGGGAGGCAATGGGAACCCAGTACTTC.

This clonotype has just a few counts. The chain combines TRBV7-6 with TRBJ2-2; 8 bases fit TRBD1. The CDR3 runs to 17 residues. From germline, CDR1 is SGHVS and CDR2 FNYEAQ. J lost 2 bases, V lost 5 bases, and 10 bases had no gene match. In DNA, the CDR3 is TGTGCCAGCAGCCGAAGGACAGGGACGATTAACACCGGGGAGCTGTTTTTT. This sequence encodes CASSRRTGTINTGELFF. Complete variable domain (other parts from reference TRBV7-6 and TRBJ2-2): GAGVSQSPRYKVTKRGQDVALRCDPISGHVSLYWYRQALGQGPEFLTYFNYEAQQDKSGLPNDRFSAERPEGSISTLTIQRTEQRDSAMYRCASSRRTGTINTGELFFGEGSRLTVL.

The table lists this clonotype with many counts. The rearrangement uses TRBV6-5 and TRBJ2-1; a possible D gene is TRBD1 (5 bases). The CDR3 extends over 14 amino acids. V lost 2 bases and J lost 0, with 5 bases in between. Germline V gene data show CDR1 as MNHEY and CDR2 as SVGAGI. CDR3 sequence reads: CASSYRGSYNEQFF. The CDR3 nucleotides are TGTGCCAGCAGTTACAGGGGCTCCTACAATGAGCAGTTCTTC.

This clonotype has ten or more counts. V and J are TRBV24-1 and TRBJ1-2; TRBD1 aligns across 9 bases. The CDR3 runs 15 residues. Germline-derived CDR1 and CDR2 are KGHDR and SFDVKD. The V and J ends lost 3 bases and 3 bases, in that order; junction bases with no gene match: 4. Written as DNA, the CDR3 is TGTGCCACCAGTGATCCGAGGACAGGGGACTATGGCTACACCTTC. It specifies CATSDPRTGDYGYTF.